This entry concerns a single T cell receptor (beta chain). The sample holds a few counts of this clone. Its specific antigen is unknown. Base qualities are not at hand, and no much larger clone is one base apart. The cohort consisted of 600 or so healthy bone marrow donors. At the time of sampling, all cohort members were nominally healthy, though unrecorded immune exposures were likely present. The donor tested CMV seronegative, placing the donor among the approximately 360 seronegative members of the cohort. A peripheral blood sample was collected from each donor, and TCR beta sequencing was performed on peripheral blood mononuclear cells. Genomic DNA was extracted from the blood cell samples with the Qiagen DNeasy Blood Extraction Kit. V gives up 5 bases and J gives up 2 bases, and the segment between their germline ends measures 23 bases. The germline V gene specifies SGHDT as CDR1 and YYEEEE as CDR2. The CDR3 holds 19 amino acids from the cysteine to the phenylalanine. The DNA shown is the 57-base CDR3, in frame from base 1.

The library was obtained by the immunoSEQ multiplex PCR assay. The multiplex PCR relied on a mix of 60 forward primers for TCR Vbeta segments and 13 reverse primers for TCR Jbeta segments. The CDR3 region of rearranged TCR beta genes was amplified from genomic DNA by a multiplex PCR assay. Amplified TCR beta libraries were sequenced as 87-base-pair reads on the Illumina HiSeq System. Processing in the source paper ran as follows. A later analysis tallied 70 million to 100 million unique TCR beta chains across the 666 repertoires, and approximately 12 million of those chains were shared by two or more donors. Raw reads were error-corrected and collapsed into unique sequences by a nearest-neighbor algorithm in which closely related sequences were merged to remove PCR and sequencing errors. To assign V, D and J gene segments, CDR3 sequences were aligned to IMGT reference sequences. For a sequence to be retained, a match of at least six nucleotides was required to both a V gene segment and a J gene segment. A rearrangement was called productive if the CDR3 had no stop codons and remained in frame with V and J, and every other rearrangement was called non-productive. Following IMGT convention, CDR3 was defined as the stretch from the second conserved V-encoded cysteine up to the conserved J-encoded phenylalanine. Sequences without an unambiguous match to a single V gene segment were excluded from the earlier analysis of about 640 of the donors. In an earlier analysis of several hundred of the donors, V segments were called functional above 56.7% productive rearrangements and were called segregating when the between-donor standard deviation exceeded 5%. To diagnose cytomegalovirus status from the catalog of TCR beta chain sequences, a statistical classification framework was built. In a later analysis, V and J genes were assigned by comparing TCR nucleotide sequences against IMGT/GENE-DB human TR gene sequences. The TCRdist pipeline was used in a later analysis to assign CDR3 sequences and most-parsimonious VDJ recombination scenarios. A later analysis defined each TCR beta chain by its CDR3 amino acid sequence plus V-gene family, and excluded reads lacking a unique V-gene family. As a way to deal with suspected cross-contamination and a sequencing artifact, a later analysis dropped 500 to 700 nucleotide sequences that were highly shared and had low generation probability. In a later analysis, a clonal expansion index for each public chain was calculated from normalized within-repertoire ranks of inferred template counts. A later analysis computed generation probabilities with a VDJ recombination model fitted to out-of-frame rearrangements, and checked the results against IGoR. In a later analysis, TCR-TCR, TCR-HLA and TCR-CMV co-occurrence was scored with hypergeometric tests, and a repertoire-size bias correction was applied to TCR pairs. To estimate false discovery rates, a later analysis permuted the HLA or CMV assignments 20 times. A later analysis grouped co-occurring TCRs with DBSCAN, adding TCRdist sequence similarity when clustering within HLA-allele-positive subsets. For co-occurrence clustering, repertoires with fewer than 30,000 or more than 120,000 public chains were excluded, along with roughly 5 repertoires with anomalous nucleotide sharing. TCRdb mirrors the immuneACCESS table, restricted to in-frame sequences. Some clones are absent from its copies; in checked studies, under half trace to an unresolved V gene, and the reason for the others is unknown. The V and J calls and clone size were taken over from that table, and D and trimming were inferred from the DNA. Here the sample has 85,000 to 100,000 clones; 55% to 75% occur a single time. The leading ten clones occupy 3.2% of the sample.

The source of the sample is a study of cytomegalovirus exposure and HLA in healthy donors listed by TCRdb under 2017. Turning to the overall study: An earlier analysis of approximately 550 of the donors reported roughly 270 Gb of sequence data and approximately 110 million unique TCR beta sequences from 150 million to 200 million T cells. Roughly 300 gigabases of sequencing data and roughly 90 million unique TCR sequences were included in an early release covering several hundred HLA-typed donors. The genetic ancestry cluster associated with self-reported Caucasian donors included 65% to 90% of the 300 to 400 genotyped donors. The aim of the study was to test whether cataloging public T cell receptors could identify signatures of past pathogen exposure. The T cell repertoires of 700 or so subjects were profiled by immunosequencing and related to cytomegalovirus serostatus. In addition to the first cohort of 666 subjects, a separate validation cohort of approximately 110 different subjects was used. High-throughput TCR immunosequencing, statistical association of individual TCRs with disease status, and machine learning were combined to predict cytomegalovirus infection status. A later analysis re-examined previously published TCR beta repertoires from roughly 720 donors and added high-resolution HLA genotyping to investigate patterns of TCR occurrence. Rather than using new phenotypic data, the later analysis identified candidate immune exposures from TCR beta sequences and from how often those sequences occurred across donors. An earlier analysis of 500 to 650 of the donors applied high-throughput TCR beta sequencing to assess whether each TCR beta V gene segment acted as functional or pseudogenic. Donor age, sex, ethnicity and CMV serostatus were collected together with the repertoire data. A later genetic analysis used genome-wide SNP genotypes for about 60% of the roughly 700 donors, treating that subset as a discovery cohort. All discovery cohort repertoires had been generated on a single sequencing platform. HLA typing covered class I and class II loci at four-digit resolution. The number of donors typed differed by locus, with roughly 629-640 for A, B, C, DRB1 and DQB1, more than 500 for DQA1, 606 for DPA1, and 472 for DPB1. Roughly five DR-DQ haplotypes were handled as single units for association and clustering because linkage in the cohort was strong. Among about 400 genotyped donors of the cohort, an average of around 220,000 unique TCR beta nucleotide sequences was sequenced per donor, of which about 18% were non-productive. The research as a whole found: The classifier was reported to diagnose cytomegalovirus status with high specificity and sensitivity in both the original cohort and the validation cohort. Compared with the 666-donor mean, donors in an Asian-associated ancestry cluster had fewer N-insertions in productive TCRs, according to a later genetic analysis. Assigning TCR associations to individual alleles was difficult when HLA alleles, especially DR and DQ, strongly co-occurred. In a later analysis, the rate of TCR association differed among HLA loci, with DRB1 alleles having the most associated TCRs and HLA-C alleles having the fewest. Because counts were too low, about 17 rarely observed V segments, including chromosome 9 orphons, were excluded from the earlier analysis of several hundred of the donors. Broadly in line with IMGT annotations, most TCR beta V segments showed up in productive rearrangements about 87% or about 30% of the time in an earlier analysis of around 550 of the donors. In a later analysis, HLA-associated TCR beta chains showed more clonal expansion and lower generation probabilities than non-associated chains that were equally common. Three of the identified cytomegalovirus-associated TCR beta chains were confirmed in vitro to be specific for cytomegalovirus antigens. CMV serostatus was the only immune exposure information available for the cohort. An association between a missense DCLRE1C variant and V-gene and J-gene trimming of TCR beta chains was found in a later genetic analysis and replicated in an independent cohort. In a later analysis, some 18,000 TCR beta sequences were associated with specific HLA alleles at a false discovery rate of 0.05. A cluster of highly shared sequence variants was judged likely to be a technical artifact of the sequencing pipeline. Because the 87-base-pair reads could not distinguish some IMGT-functional V segments, including TRBV6-2 and TRBV6-3, those segments were excluded. According to a later analysis, parvovirus B19, influenza, CMV and Epstein-Barr virus appeared linked to several top co-occurrence clusters. The cohort was sequenced for TCR beta chains only, and without alpha or paired-chain data the features that could be detected were limited. The presence/absence analyses assumed that sequencing depth was roughly uniform across donors, and that assumption may not be true. According to the authors, the approach could potentially be generalized to other disease states and immunological phenotypes. Linkage disequilibrium might explain the correlated functional status among segregating V segments, but an unknown experimental factor could not be ruled out. The study listed 164 TCR beta chains as associated with cytomegalovirus. HLA typing was unavailable for some donors at each locus, so association tests used only the typed subset. A later analysis found that most CMV-associated TCR beta chains appeared HLA-restricted, with HLA associations seemingly driven largely by CMV exposure. A further reported finding was that TCR beta sequences accurately predicted the HLA-A and HLA-B alleles for most subjects in the first cohort. Across donors, most TCR sequences were observed very rarely, whereas some public TCRs were present in many individuals.

The rearrangement joined TRBV5-6 to TRBJ1-6; possibly the D gene is TRBD1, per 5 matching bases. The source of this sequence is a man aged 60 to 69 in good health and CMV-seronegative. The sequenced sample consisted of PBMCs. The CDR3 region reads CASSFLPPAGPTYNSPLHF. The sequenced DNA is TGTGCCAGCAGTTTTCTCCCCCCTGCAGGGCCGACCTATAATTCACCCCTCCACTTT.